What follows are 17 T cell receptor beta chains derived from one specimen sequenced in a study of T cell responses to AZD1222 COVID-19 vaccine. Profiled with immunoSEQ multiplex PCR; TCRdb holds only in-frame clones, not every one. In the table there are 130,000 or so clones, 85% to 90% of which are singletons. This specimen consisted of peripheral blood, obtained on day 0 of AZD1222 vaccination. The receptors shown here come from an adult in good health.

This chain links TRBV9 with TRBJ2-3; D gene uncertain. The CDR3 covers 14 residues. Trimming pared 7 bases from V and 6 bases from J, leaving 18 bases between. Germline CDR1 reads SGDLS; CDR2 reads YYNGEE. CDR3: CASSTLQREDTQYF. The DNA of the CDR3 is TGTGCCAGCTCGACCCTTCAAAGAGAGGATACGCAGTATTTT.

Only a few counts were recorded for this clone. The V gene is TRBV14, the J gene TRBJ1-4, with a weak D call TRBD1 (6 bases). CDR1 and CDR2 (germline): SGHDN, FVKESK. The CDR3 has 15 residues. Trimming took off 4 bases at V and 0 bases at J, with 9 bases between the two ends. The CDR3: CASSPGHATNEKLFF. The CDR3 DNA reads as TGTGCCAGCAGCCCGGGACACGCAACTAATGAAAAACTGTTTTTT.

The V gene is TRBV12-3 or TRBV12-4, the J gene TRBJ1-2; TRBD1 is a possible D gene (5 bases). The length of the CDR3 is 13 residues. V lost 8 bases and J lost 0, with 10 bases in between. The CDR3 region is CASGGASNYGYTF. The CDR3 coding sequence is TGTGCCAGCGGAGGGGCGTCTAACTATGGCTACACCTTC.

This chain links TRBV10-1 with TRBJ2-2; 9 bases are shared with TRBD2. Looked up from germline, CDR1 is WNHNN and CDR2 is SYGVQD (reference sequence). Trimming removed 2 bases from V and 5 bases from J; junction bases left unmatched: 3. The CDR3 runs 15 residues. The CDR3 region has the DNA TGCGCCAGCAGTGAGGGCGGGAGGGAAACCGGGGAGCTGTTTTTT. Translation: CASSEGGRETGELFF.

This chain links TRBV3-1 (or the pseudogene TRBV3-2) with TRBJ2-6; D unresolved. In germline, CDR1 is LGHDT, CDR2 YNNKEL (reference sequence). The CDR3 runs to 16 residues. The V and J ends lost 0 bases and 5 bases respectively, with 11 bases between them. Here the CDR3 reads CASSQEVRLWANVLTF. The DNA of the CDR3 is TGTGCCAGCAGCCAAGAGGTACGGCTATGGGCCAACGTCCTGACTTTC.

This chain links TRBV2 with TRBJ2-1; possible D gene TRBD1, 5 bases. The V gene lost 7 bases and the J gene lost 2 bases, with 12 bases spanning the gap. The CDR3 covers 14 residues. Looked up from germline, CDR1 is SNHLY and CDR2 is FYNNEI. CDR3 bases: TGTGCCAGCACCTGGACATATCCCTACAATGAGCAGTTCTTC. It translates to CASTWTYPYNEQFF.

V usage is TRBV7-3 and J usage is TRBJ1-6, with unresolved D. Germline V gene sequence: CDR1 SGHTA, CDR2 FQGTGA. CDR3 length: 14 amino acids. The V gene lost 5 bases and the J gene lost 8 bases, with 13 bases spanning the gap. For the CDR3, the DNA is TGTGCCAGCAGCCTAGTCCCCGGAGATTCACCCCTCCACTTT. Residues: CASSLVPGDSPLHF. Variable domain in full (rest from reference TRBV7-3 and TRBJ1-6): GAGVSQTPSNKVTEKGKYVELRCDPISGHTALYWYRQSLGQGPEFLIYFQGTGAADDSGLPNDRFFAVRPEGSVSTLKIQRTERGDSAVYLCASSLVPGDSPLHFGNGTRLTVT.

The chain recombines TRBV13 with TRBJ2-7; TRBD1 aligns across 12 bases. Trimming cost V 5 bases and J 3 bases; bases outside gene matches: 14. Germline V gene lookup returns CDR1 PRHDT and CDR2 FYEKMQ (reference sequence). The CDR3 contains 18 residues. The CDR3 region is CASSGPGQGARFGYEQYF. The CDR3 DNA reads as TGTGCCAGCAGCGGACCGGGACAGGGGGCGCGGTTCGGCTACGAGCAGTACTTC.

The chain uses TRBV11-2 and TRBJ1-6; 8 nucleotides align to TRBD1. J gave up 9 bases and V 4 bases, and 8 bases lay outside the gene matches. Per germline, CDR1 SGHAT and CDR2 FQNNGV. The CDR3 has 15 residues. CDR3 in amino acids: CASSYSGGFSSPLHF. The CDR3 DNA reads as TGTGCCAGCAGCTACTCAGGGGGCTTCTCTTCACCCCTCCACTTT.

V and J are TRBV19 and TRBJ2-1, with unresolved D. Trimming took 4 bases from V and 5 from J, leaving 12 bases between them. Per the germline V gene, CDR1 is LNHDA and CDR2 is SQIVND (reference sequence). The CDR3 totals 14 residues. Here the CDR3 DNA reads TGTGCCAGTAGTACGACTCACGTAGACAATGAGCAGTTCTTC. It translates to CASSTTHVDNEQFF.

The V gene is TRBV6-5, the J gene TRBJ2-5; TRBD2 matches at 7 bases. This CDR3 has 16 residues. With V trimmed by 4 bases and J by 3 bases, 11 bases remained unmatched. CDR1 and CDR2 (germline): MNHEY, SVGAGI. CDR3 region: CASSLSLASGEETQYF. CDR3 sequence (DNA): TGTGCCAGCAGTTTGTCACTAGCTAGCGGTGAAGAGACCCAGTACTTC.

The genes are TRBV5-1 and TRBJ1-2, with unresolved D. This CDR3 contains 13 residues. Trimming took 5 bases from V and 2 from J, leaving 10 bases between them. Looked up from germline, CDR1 is SGHRS and CDR2 is YFSETQ. CDR3 loop: CASRGGLNYGYTF. The CDR3 DNA sequence: TGCGCCAGCAGGGGAGGGTTGAACTATGGCTACACCTTC.

The rearrangement links TRBV30 to TRBJ2-7; D is ambiguous. This CDR3 comprises 13 residues. Germline V lookup: CDR1 GTSNPN, CDR2 SVGIG (reference sequence). V was cut by 0 bases and J by 5 bases, with 11 bases left in between. The CDR3: CAWSVRALDEQYF. CDR3 coding DNA: TGTGCCTGGAGTGTACGGGCACTGGACGAGCAGTACTTC.

The V call is TRBV28, the J call TRBJ1-4; D might be TRBD1 (5 bases). CDR1 and CDR2 (germline): MDHEN, SYDVKM. The CDR3 totals 15 residues. Trimming cost V 4 bases and J 5 bases, with 14 bases left between them. CDR3 DNA sequence: TGTGCCAGCAGTTCCCCAGGGACGGAGAATGAAAAACTGTTTTTT. Amino acid sequence: CASSSPGTENEKLFF.

The DNA for the CDR3 is TGTGCCAGCAGCGCCCAGGTGAACACTGAAGCTTTCTTT. Its protein product is CASSAQVNTEAFF. The chain has TRBV6-4 and TRBJ1-1; D not resolved. The CDR3 is made up of 13 amino acids. The V gene's germline CDR1 is MRHNA and CDR2 SNTAGT. Deletions cut 6 bases from V and 0 bases from J, with 8 bases between.

J is TRBJ2-3 and V is TRBV19, with D unclear. Trimming took 3 bases from V and 2 from J, leaving 6 bases between them. This CDR3 is 13 amino acids long. Germline V gene sequence: CDR1 LNHDA, CDR2 SQIVND (reference sequence). The chain's CDR3 is CASSMVVTDTQYF. The DNA for the CDR3 is TGTGCCAGTAGTATGGTGGTCACAGATACGCAGTATTTT. The full variable domain, in which reference TRBV19 and TRBJ2-3 provide the parts outside the CDR3, is DGGITQSPKYLFRKEGQNVTLSCEQNLNHDAMYWYRQDPGQGLRLIYYSQIVNDFQKGDIAEGYSVSREKKESFPLTVTSAQKNPTAFYLCASSMVVTDTQYFGPGTRLTVL.

This rearrangement joins TRBV3-1 (or the pseudogene TRBV3-2) to TRBJ1-1, with D hard to call. The CDR3 is 17 residues long. V was trimmed by 3 bases and J by 3 bases, leaving 20 bases between them. The germline gives CDR1 LGHDT, CDR2 YNNKEL (reference sequence). The CDR3 loop is CASSHEGRATLHTEAFF. CDR3 in DNA: TGTGCCAGCAGCCACGAGGGAAGGGCAACACTGCACACTGAAGCTTTCTTT.